This T cell receptor (beta chain) stems from a study of T cell clonotyping in hematopoietic cell transplantation. Whole-study findings and limits: Pathologically expanded recipient clonotypes increased progressively from day 30 to day 180 as diversity fell. Graft donor and pretransplant recipient Inverse Simpson Index values predicted broader posttransplant TCR diversity. No sorting was done, leaving CD4 and CD8 contributions mixed.

The V end lost 6 bases, the J end lost 4 bases, and 8 bases lay between the germline ends. Germline assignment: CDR1 KGHSH and CDR2 LQKENI. This CDR3 is built from 12 residues. The method was immunoSEQ multiplex PCR; TCRdb's version includes in-frame clones alone and lacks a portion of them. The table records roughly 12,000 clones, around 50% of them present only once. Comments on this clone: What it recognizes is unknown.

Sequenced input: peripheral blood mononuclear cells. The chain links TRBV18 to TRBJ2-3; tentatively, D is TRBD2 (6 bases). This TCR was recovered from a man aged 50 or older in good health. Some clones in this sample may be carry-over from other donors' samples. CDR3 DNA: TGTGCCAGCTCGTCTAGCGCAGATACGCAGTATTTT. It yields the protein CASSSSADTQYF. Full variable domain (missing parts from reference TRBV18 and TRBJ2-3): NAGVMQNPRHLVRRRGQEARLRCSPMKGHSHVYWYRQLPEEGLKFMVYLQKENIIDESGMPKERFSAEFPKEGPSILRIQQVVRGDSAAYFCASSSSADTQYFGPGTRLTVL.